Shown below are 15 T cell receptor beta chains from a single sample sequenced in a study of human T cells and chemical hapten exposure. One entry per CDR3 protein, called by TCRdb with MiXCR from the RACE reads. The sample has approximately 400,000 distinct CDR3 sequences, around 5.5% seen once; the top ten hold just over 2.5%. Time point reported: pre-sensitization, week 0. The treatment here: therapeutic diphenylcyclopropenone sensitization with weekly scalp DPC. Here the sequenced sample was whole blood, taken in connection with sensitization to the hapten diphenylcyclopropenone (DPC). The receptors originated from a woman between 45 and 60 years old with alopecia areata. Some clones in this sample may be carry-over from other donors' samples.

This clonotype was counted at least ten times. The V and J genes are TRBV10-3 and TRBJ1-1; D remains unclear. CDR3 length equals 14 residues. Germline V gene sequence: CDR1 ENHRY, CDR2 SYGVKD. Trimming took off 3 bases at V and 1 base at J, with 9 bases between the two ends. The CDR3 sequence is CAISDGRTNTEAFF. Here the CDR3 DNA reads TGTGCCATCAGTGATGGCCGGACGAACACTGAAGCTTTCTTT.

This clonotype occurred many times. This rearrangement joins TRBV7-9 to TRBJ2-1; the D gene is possibly TRBD1 (5 bases). The germline CDR1 and CDR2 sequences are SEHNR and FQNEAQ (reference sequence). Deletions cut 5 bases from V and 2 bases from J, with 10 bases between. The CDR3 totals 14 residues. CDR3 protein: CASSPDSPYNEQFF. CDR3 bases: TGTGCCAGCAGCCCCGACAGCCCCTACAATGAGCAGTTCTTC. The full variable domain, rest sourced from reference TRBV7-9 and TRBJ2-1, is DTGVSQNPRHKITKRGQNVTFRCDPISEHNRLYWYRQTLGQGPEFLTYFQNEAQLEKSRLLSDRFSAERPKGSFSTLEIQRTEQGDSAMYLCASSPDSPYNEQFFGPGTRLTVL.

At least ten counts were recorded for this clonotype. The chain has TRBV12-3 or TRBV12-4 and TRBJ2-5; D gene unclear. CDR3 length: 12 residues. V shed 6 bases and J shed 4 bases, with 9 bases lying between them. The CDR3 here is CASSLLTETQYF. The CDR3 DNA reads as TGTGCCAGCAGCCTTCTCACAGAGACCCAGTACTTC.

This clonotype came up many times. The chain recombines TRBV4-3 with TRBJ2-7; 8 positions match TRBD2. Trimming took 0 bases from V and 7 from J; bases not matched to a gene: 11. Germline assignment: CDR1 LGHNA and CDR2 YSLEER. The CDR3 extends over 16 amino acids. The CDR3 protein is CASSQDRSGSTREQYF. The CDR3 nucleotides are TGCGCCAGCAGCCAAGATAGGAGCGGGAGTACGAGGGAGCAGTACTTC.

This clonotype was seen repeatedly, ten times or more. The chain carries TRBV11-1 and TRBJ2-4; no definite D call. CDR1 and CDR2 from the germline V gene are SGHAT and FQDESV (reference sequence). The V and J ends lost 6 bases and 1 base respectively, with 7 bases between them. The CDR3 is 13 amino acids. Here the CDR3 reads CASRDGAKNIQYF. For the CDR3, the DNA is TGTGCCAGCAGGGATGGGGCCAAAAACATTCAGTACTTC.

This clonotype was picked up a small number of times. The chain carries TRBV27 and TRBJ1-2, with a weak D call TRBD1 (5 bases). This CDR3 is 14 amino acids long. Between the trimmed V and J ends, which lost 3 bases and 3 bases, there was a span of 11 bases. CDR1 is MNHEY and CDR2 is SMNVEV in the germline V gene (reference sequence). The CDR3 nucleotides read TGTGCCAGCAGTTTCACCAGGGATCACTATGGCTACACCTTC. Translating gives CASSFTRDHYGYTF.

There are many counts of this clonotype. V and J are TRBV7-2 and TRBJ1-6, with D unresolved. The germline V gene has CDR1 SGHTA and CDR2 FQGNSA. The CDR3 is 12 amino acids. The CDR3 DNA is TGTGGCGTGAGCTCCTATAATTCACCCCTCCACTTT. It yields the protein CGVSSYNSPLHF.

Ten or more counts support this clonotype. The chain joins TRBV9 to TRBJ1-1; D is ambiguous. This CDR3 has 14 residues. In germline, CDR1 is SGDLS, CDR2 YYNGEE. Trimming removed 0 bases from V and 4 bases from J, with 10 bases in between. The CDR3 is CASSVGPEGTEAFF. As DNA, the CDR3 is TGTGCCAGCAGCGTAGGCCCTGAGGGCACTGAAGCTTTCTTT.

This clonotype showed up many times. The V call is TRBV6-2 or TRBV6-3, the J call TRBJ2-7, with 11 bases that match TRBD2. This CDR3 is 15 amino acids long. Trimming cost V 4 bases and J 5 bases; bases outside gene matches: 7. Germline CDR1 MNHEY, CDR2 SVGEGT. Here the CDR3 reads CASSWLAGGFNEQYF. The CDR3 DNA sequence: TGTGCCAGCAGTTGGCTAGCGGGAGGCTTCAACGAGCAGTACTTC.

The sample holds many counts of this clonotype. The chain joins TRBV20-1 to TRBJ1-1, with 8 bases matching TRBD1. The CDR3 loop spans 15 amino acids. Germline V gene data show CDR1 as DFQATT and CDR2 as SNEGSKA (reference sequence). Trimming at V came to 6 bases and at J to 1 base, leaving 10 bases not matched to a gene. For the CDR3, the DNA is TGCAGTGCAAATTTCAGGGGGCCAGCGAACACTGAAGCTTTCTTT. The encoded protein is CSANFRGPANTEAFF.

This clonotype was observed at least ten times. This chain joins TRBV7-2 and TRBJ2-3; D is uncertain. V shed 1 base and J shed 2 bases, with 10 bases lying between them. The CDR3 is 15 residues long. The germline V gene has CDR1 SGHTA and CDR2 FQGNSA. The CDR3 spells CASSLGVAITDTQYF. The CDR3 nucleotides are TGTGCCAGCAGCTTAGGTGTAGCAATCACAGATACGCAGTATTTT.

In this sample, this clonotype turned up many times. This chain connects TRBV29-1 to TRBJ1-1; D remains ambiguous. The germline V gene encodes CDR1 SQVTM and CDR2 ANQGSEA. The V and J ends lost 4 bases and 0 bases respectively, with 3 bases between them. This CDR3 spans 11 amino acids. CDR3 loop: CSVVVNTEAFF. The DNA of the CDR3 is TGCAGCGTTGTGGTGAACACTGAAGCTTTCTTT.

The genes are TRBV3-1 and TRBJ2-7; possible D gene TRBD1, 6 bases. The CDR3 extends over 12 amino acids. CDR1 and CDR2 (germline): LGHDT, YNNKEL (reference sequence). The V end lost 8 bases, the J end lost 4 bases, and 12 bases lay between the germline ends. In DNA form, the CDR3 reads TGTGCCAGCTGCCTAAGGGGGTACGAGCAGTACTTC. Translated: CASCLRGYEQYF.

This clonotype has only a few counts. The chain joins TRBV3-1 to TRBJ2-1, with 9 bases matching TRBD2. The trim removed 5 bases at V and 5 bases at J, leaving 4 bases unmatched. Germline loops: CDR1 LGHDT, CDR2 YNNKEL (reference sequence). CDR3 length equals 14 residues. The CDR3 nucleotides read TGTGCCAGCAGCTTGCGGGAGGGAAACAATGAGCAGTTCTTC. Its translation: CASSLREGNNEQFF.

In its sample, this clonotype was seen many times. The chain uses TRBV5-1 and TRBJ1-4; possible D gene TRBD1, 5 bases. V was pared by 4 bases and J by 6 bases, with 13 bases between. The germline V gene encodes CDR1 SGHRS and CDR2 YFSETQ. The CDR3 spans 14 residues. In nucleotides, the CDR3 is TGCGCCAGCAGCCCTACAGGAGGCTATGAAAAACTGTTTTTT. It codes for CASSPTGGYEKLFF.